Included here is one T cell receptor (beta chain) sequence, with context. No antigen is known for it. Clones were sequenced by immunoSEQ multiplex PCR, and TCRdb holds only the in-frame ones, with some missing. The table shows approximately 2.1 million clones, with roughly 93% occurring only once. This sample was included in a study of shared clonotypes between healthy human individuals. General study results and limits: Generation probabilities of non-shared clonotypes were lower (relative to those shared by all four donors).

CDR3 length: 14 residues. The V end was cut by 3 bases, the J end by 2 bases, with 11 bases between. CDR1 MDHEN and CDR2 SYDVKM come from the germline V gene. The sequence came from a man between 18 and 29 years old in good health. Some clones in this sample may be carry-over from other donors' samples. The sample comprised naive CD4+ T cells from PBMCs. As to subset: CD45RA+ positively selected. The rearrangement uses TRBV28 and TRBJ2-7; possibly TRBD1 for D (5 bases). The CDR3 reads CASSLEDRTYEQYF. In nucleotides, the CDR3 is TGTGCCAGCAGTTTGGAAGACAGAACCTACGAGCAGTACTTC.